Listed here are 27 T cell receptor beta chains from one sample, sequenced in a study of cytomegalovirus exposure and HLA in healthy donors. Primers: 60 Vbeta forward and 13 Jbeta reverse. The data were produced by immunoSEQ multiplex PCR, yet TCRdb's version contains in-frame clones alone and is incomplete. The repertoire holds over 150,000 clones, with 84% as singletons. Sample: PBMCs. The origin of the receptors is a boy between 2 and 10 years old in good health and CMV-seronegative.

This chain uses TRBV7-6 with TRBJ1-1; perhaps TRBD1 as D (5 bases). Germline V gene sequence: CDR1 SGHVS, CDR2 FNYEAQ. V lost 4 bases to trimming and J lost 4 bases, with 22 bases between them. The CDR3 is 17 residues long. Here the CDR3 DNA reads TGTGCCAGCAGCTCGGACGTCGGGGGGGGTGGTGGCACTGAAGCTTTCTTT. Translation: CASSSDVGGGGGTEAFF. The whole variable domain, filled in from reference TRBV7-6 and TRBJ1-1, reads GAGVSQSPRYKVTKRGQDVALRCDPISGHVSLYWYRQALGQGPEFLTYFNYEAQQDKSGLPNDRFSAERPEGSISTLTIQRTEQRDSAMYRCASSSDVGGGGGTEAFFGQGTRLTVV.

In nucleotides, the CDR3 is TGTGCTAGTGTTCCCGGGGGGGCCAACGTCCTGACTTTC. It yields the protein CASVPGGANVLTF. The rearrangement uses TRBV12-5 and TRBJ2-6; D is ambiguous. Trimming left V 7 bases short and J 4 bases short, with 8 bases between. Germline-derived CDR1 and CDR2 are LGHNT and FRNRAP. The CDR3 totals 13 residues.

V and J are TRBV6-5 and TRBJ2-1; D is unresolved. V was cut by 4 bases and J by 6 bases, with 10 bases left in between. Germline V gene lookup returns CDR1 MNHEY and CDR2 SVGAGI. The CDR3 has 13 amino acids. The CDR3 is CASSSLGGNEQFF. DNA for the CDR3: TGTGCCAGCAGTTCGTTAGGCGGCAATGAGCAGTTCTTC.

This chain joins TRBV6-1 and TRBJ1-2; the match to TRBD1 covers 8 bases. J was trimmed by 8 bases and V by 4 bases; bases with no gene match: 15. Germline V gives CDR1 MNHNS, CDR2 SASEGT. CDR3 size: 16 residues. The CDR3 DNA is TGTGCCAGCAGTGTGTCGGGACAGGCATCCCAGAAGGGCTACACCTTC. It codes for CASSVSGQASQKGYTF.

V is TRBV7-9 and J is TRBJ2-7; D is perhaps TRBD1 (6 bases). The germline gives CDR1 SEHNR, CDR2 FQNEAQ (reference sequence). Deletions cut 8 bases from V and 0 bases from J, with 11 bases between. The CDR3 length is 13 residues. The CDR3: CASRTGSSYEQYF. The CDR3 bases are TGTGCCAGCCGAACAGGGAGCTCCTACGAGCAGTACTTC.

This clone was seen a handful of times. The chain recombines TRBV19 with TRBJ2-3, with TRBD1 identical over 10 bases. In germline, CDR1 is LNHDA, CDR2 SQIVND (reference sequence). There are 14 residues in the CDR3. V shed 4 bases, J shed 6 bases, and the junction held 4 bases outside the gene matches. The CDR3 is CASSTGTGADTQYF. The CDR3 bases are TGTGCCAGTAGTACCGGGACAGGGGCGGATACGCAGTATTTT.

This rearrangement joins TRBV4-1 to TRBJ2-1; 8 positions agree with TRBD1. The CDR3 extends over 15 amino acids. Germline CDR1 reads MGHRA; CDR2 reads YSYEKL. Trimming cost V 4 bases and J 4 bases; bases outside gene matches: 6. In DNA, the CDR3 is TGCGCCAGCAGCCTGGTGGACAGGGATTACAATGAGCAGTTCTTC. It specifies CASSLVDRDYNEQFF.

This chain links TRBV7-8 with TRBJ2-3; a weak D match, TRBD1 (6 bases). V was cut by 2 bases and J by 2 bases, with 11 bases left in between. From germline, CDR1 is SGHVS and CDR2 FQNEAQ. This CDR3 region has 15 residues. For the CDR3, the DNA is TGTGCCAGCAGCTTATTAGGGGGTTACACAGATACGCAGTATTTT. Translated, it gives CASSLLGGYTDTQYF.

The CDR3 region is CASEALVDYGYTF. CDR3 bases: TGTGCCAGCGAAGCTCTGGTGGACTATGGCTACACCTTC. V and J are TRBV6-1 and TRBJ1-2, with D uncertain. Germline values: CDR1 MNHNS, CDR2 SASEGT. This CDR3 is 13 amino acids long. V lost 8 bases, J lost 3 bases, and 13 bases lay in between.

CDR3 bases: TGCGCCAGCAGCGGAAACGGGGAGGCGCTAGCCAAAAACATTCAGTACTTC. It encodes CASSGNGEALAKNIQYF. V gene TRBV5-1 combines with J gene TRBJ2-4, with D possibly matching TRBD2 (6 bases). The V and J ends lost 4 bases and 0 bases respectively, with 17 bases between them. In germline, CDR1 is SGHRS, CDR2 YFSETQ. The CDR3 has 17 amino acids. Using reference TRBV5-1 and TRBJ2-4 for the parts outside the CDR3, the full variable domain is KAGVTQTPRYLIKTRGQQVTLSCSPISGHRSVSWYQQTPGQGLQFLFEYFSETQRNKGNFPGRFSGRQFSNSRSEMNVSTLELGDSALYLCASSGNGEALAKNIQYFGAGTRLSVL.

This rearrangement joins TRBV27 to TRBJ2-7; D ambiguous. The V gene lost 3 bases and the J gene lost 7 bases, with 16 bases spanning the gap. The CDR3 covers 14 residues. Per the germline V gene, CDR1 is MNHEY and CDR2 is SMNVEV (reference sequence). The CDR3 loop is CASSLSGSVREQYF. CDR3 coding DNA: TGTGCCAGCAGTTTGTCGGGTTCTGTGCGAGAGCAGTACTTC.

This clone was observed a few times. CDR3 nucleotide sequence: TGTGCCATCAGTGGGGGAGGCGGCGAGGAAAAACTGTTTTTT. Translation gives CAISGGGGEEKLFF. J is TRBJ1-4 and V is TRBV10-3; D gene ambiguous. Germline V gene lookup returns CDR1 ENHRY and CDR2 SYGVKD. V was clipped by 4 bases and J by 8 bases, with 14 bases between them. The CDR3 loop spans 14 amino acids.

V usage is TRBV18 and J usage is TRBJ2-7; D might be TRBD1 (6 bases). The CDR3 runs to 15 residues. Germline loops: CDR1 KGHSH, CDR2 LQKENI. The V end lost 6 bases, the J end lost 3 bases, and 18 bases lay between the germline ends. In nucleotides, the CDR3 is TGTGCCAGCTCCCCAACGACAGGATTGAGCTACGAGCAGTACTTC. Translated, it gives CASSPTTGLSYEQYF.

The gene calls are TRBV6-5 and TRBJ2-7, with D unresolved. CDR1 is MNHEY, CDR2 SVGAGI, per germline. Trimming took off 0 bases at V and 3 bases at J, with 9 bases between the two ends. The CDR3 runs to 14 residues. CDR3 residues: CASSYSGESYEQYF. The CDR3 region has the DNA TGTGCCAGCAGTTACTCCGGAGAGAGCTACGAGCAGTACTTC.

CDR3: CASSQDQRYPQRQYF. The CDR3 DNA reads TGTGCCAGCAGCCAAGATCAAAGGTACCCCCAGCGGCAGTACTTC. J is TRBJ2-7 and V is TRBV4-2; the D is unclear. This CDR3 spans 15 amino acids. The germline V and J ends were trimmed by 0 bases and 9 bases, with 18 bases remaining between them. The germline V gene has CDR1 LGHNA and CDR2 YNFKEQ.

The rearrangement uses TRBV15 and TRBJ2-5; 11 bases are a match to TRBD2. The CDR3 is 17 amino acids. V trimming: 2 bases; J trimming: 5 bases; junction bases outside the gene matches: 10. Germline V CDR1 and CDR2: LNHNV, YYDKDF (reference sequence). CDR3 DNA sequence: TGTGCCACCAGCAGATACTTTAGCGGGAGGGCCCGGGAGACCCAGTACTTC. Translating it yields CATSRYFSGRARETQYF.

V gene TRBV27 combines with J gene TRBJ2-7; the match to TRBD2 covers 7 bases. Germline assignment: CDR1 MNHEY and CDR2 SMNVEV (reference sequence). The CDR3 contains 16 residues. V shed 2 bases and J 4 bases; nucleotides not matched to a gene: 11. CDR3 loop: CASSLGGGRPGYEQYF. The CDR3 DNA reads TGTGCCAGCAGTTTAGGTGGCGGGAGACCTGGATACGAGCAGTACTTC.

The rearrangement links TRBV6-5 to TRBJ1-4; D remains ambiguous. V dropped 2 bases and J dropped 3 bases, with 10 bases sitting between them. CDR1 and CDR2 from the germline V gene are MNHEY and SVGAGI. The CDR3 extends over 15 amino acids. This chain's CDR3 is CASSYERSSNEKLFF. DNA of the CDR3: TGTGCCAGCAGTTACGAAAGGAGTTCTAATGAAAAACTGTTTTTT.

The chain couples TRBV7-9 to TRBJ1-1; 7 bases agree with TRBD1. Germline CDR1 SEHNR, CDR2 FQNEAQ (reference sequence). V lost 5 bases, J lost 0 bases, and 12 bases stayed unmatched. This CDR3 contains 17 residues. The CDR3 DNA follows: TGTGCCAGCAGCCCTCAGGGACAGCTGATAATGAACACTGAAGCTTTCTTT. Its translation is CASSPQGQLIMNTEAFF. The complete variable domain, with remaining parts taken from reference TRBV7-9 and TRBJ1-1, reads DTGVSQNPRHKITKRGQNVTFRCDPISEHNRLYWYRQTLGQGPEFLTYFQNEAQLEKSRLLSDRFSAERPKGSFSTLEIQRTEQGDSAMYLCASSPQGQLIMNTEAFFGQGTRLTVV.

This clone was seen a single time. The chain links TRBV5-8 to TRBJ2-5; TRBD2 aligns across 12 bases. CDR3 length: 13 amino acids. Germline V gene lookup returns CDR1 SGHTS and CDR2 YDEGEE. Trimming took 6 bases from V and 11 from J; bases not matched to a gene: 8. The CDR3 DNA sequence: TGTGCCAGCATCCGACTAGCGGGAGTTGAGCAGTACTTC. As protein: CASIRLAGVEQYF.

The chain joins TRBV29-1 to TRBJ2-2, with D possibly being TRBD2 (6 bases). The length of the CDR3 is 13 residues. Looked up from germline, CDR1 is SQVTM and CDR2 is ANQGSEA. The V gene lost 3 bases and the J gene lost 3 bases, with 8 bases spanning the gap. CDR3 bases: TGCAGCGTTGATTGGGGGGACACCGGGGAGCTGTTTTTT. The encoded protein is CSVDWGDTGELFF.

The chain uses TRBV12-5 and TRBJ1-1; D remains ambiguous. The CDR3 covers 13 residues. V lost 5 bases and J 5 bases, leaving 12 bases between the germline ends. Germline V gene sequence: CDR1 LGHNT, CDR2 FRNRAP. The CDR3 nucleotides read TGTGCTAGTGGTCTGGGCCCGGGGACTGAAGCTTTCTTT. Amino acid sequence: CASGLGPGTEAFF.

CDR3 DNA: TGCGCCAGCAGCAGGGGGACTAGCGGATCCTACGAGCAGTACTTC. It is translated as CASSRGTSGSYEQYF. The V gene is TRBV5-1, the J gene TRBJ2-7, with 11 bases identical to TRBD2. Germline trimming cut 4 bases from V and 1 base from J; bases unmatched to any gene: 4. The CDR3 totals 15 residues. Germline V CDR1 and CDR2: SGHRS, YFSETQ. The full variable domain, rest sourced from reference TRBV5-1 and TRBJ2-7, is KAGVTQTPRYLIKTRGQQVTLSCSPISGHRSVSWYQQTPGQGLQFLFEYFSETQRNKGNFPGRFSGRQFSNSRSEMNVSTLELGDSALYLCASSRGTSGSYEQYFGPGTRLTVT.

The rearrangement links TRBV21-1 to TRBJ1-1. TRBV21-1 is marked as a pseudogene. CDR3 length: 16 amino acids. The CDR3 sequence is CASSKGGGKGSAEAFF. The CDR3 coding sequence is TGTGCCAGCAGCAAGGGGGGAGGGAAAGGTTCGGCTGAAGCTTTCTTT.

This rearrangement joins TRBV6-5 to TRBJ2-7; D gene uncertain. Trimming left V 5 bases short and J 0 bases short, with 11 bases between. This CDR3 has 14 amino acids. Germline V gene sequence: CDR1 MNHEY, CDR2 SVGAGI. CDR3 sequence: CASSNSHSSYEQYF. For the CDR3, the DNA is TGTGCCAGCAGTAACAGCCATAGCTCCTACGAGCAGTACTTC.

This chain connects TRBV2 to TRBJ1-2; TRBD1 matches at 11 bases. This CDR3 region has 14 residues. Unmatched junction bases numbered 7, after V lost 5 bases and J lost 8 bases. Germline V gene sequence: CDR1 SNHLY, CDR2 FYNNEI. The DNA for the CDR3 is TGTGCCAGCAGTTATAGGACAGGGGGCGGAGGCTACACCTTC. As protein: CASSYRTGGGGYTF. The full variable domain, with the rest looked up from reference TRBV2 and TRBJ1-2, is EPEVTQTPSHQVTQMGQEVILRCVPISNHLYFYWYRQILGQKVEFLVSFYNNEISEKSEIFDDQFSVERPDGSNFTLKIRSTKLEDSAMYFCASSYRTGGGGYTFGSGTRLTVV.

The chain combines TRBV27 with TRBJ1-3; D remains unclear. Trimming took off 2 bases at V and 1 base at J, with 3 bases between the two ends. The CDR3 length is 13 residues. In germline, CDR1 is MNHEY, CDR2 SMNVEV (reference sequence). The CDR3 DNA sequence: TGTGCCAGCAGTTTAACATCTGGAAACACCATATATTTT. Its protein is CASSLTSGNTIYF.